The rows below give T cell receptor beta chains drawn from one sample of a study of blood T cell repertoires in COVID-19. Here immunoSEQ multiplex PCR was the method, and the copy in TCRdb shows in-frame clones only, minus some. Of 300,000 or so clones listed, around 83% are singletons. Sequenced material: peripheral blood. These receptors all come from a woman aged 45-59 years with acute or convalescent COVID-19. The conserved cysteine and the conserved F or W are not part of the CDR3 here.

J: TRBJ1-1
V: TRBV18
length: 10
CDR3: ASSPMNTEAF

J: TRBJ2-7
V: TRBV12-3/TRBV12-4
length: 11
CDR3: ASSDSYSYEQY

J: TRBJ1-2
V: TRBV5-4
length: 11
CDR3: ASSFDRVDGYT

J: TRBJ2-2
V: TRBV6-2/TRBV6-3
length: 15
CDR3: ASSFLAGGANTGELF

J: TRBJ1-2
V: TRBV19
length: 12
CDR3: ASSIVSRGYGYT

J: TRBJ2-1
V: TRBV29-1
length: 13
CDR3: SARTSGGAEGEQF

J: TRBJ2-7
V: TRBV19
length: 12
CDR3: ASKQGQGPLEQY

J: TRBJ2-3
V: TRBV19
length: 15
CDR3: ASSLPTSGGSTDTQY

J: TRBJ2-1
V: TRBV30
length: 9
CDR3: AWRGQDQQF

J: TRBJ1-1
V: TRBV7-9
length: 13
CDR3: ASSNSRDSRLEAF

J: TRBJ2-1
V: TRBV24-1
length: 13
CDR3: ATSDAGLAGDEQF

J: TRBJ2-2
V: TRBV7-9
length: 13
CDR3: ASSLPGLRPGELF

J: TRBJ1-6
V: TRBV18
length: 12
CDR3: ASSPRTENSPLH

J: TRBJ2-5
V: TRBV5-6
length: 16
CDR3: ASSGRLAGGPYQETQY

J: TRBJ2-3
V: TRBV7-9
length: 11
CDR3: ATQEGSADTQY

J: TRBJ2-3
V: TRBV10-2
length: 12
CDR3: ATSISGGADTQY

J: TRBJ1-2
V: TRBV7-2
length: 13
CDR3: ASSDSTGVGYGYT

J: TRBJ2-1
V: TRBV19
length: 11
CDR3: ASTRSSYNEQF

J: TRBJ2-4
V: TRBV6-2/TRBV6-3
length: 14
CDR3: ASSYTSGRAQDIQY

J: TRBJ1-2
V: TRBV5-1
length: 13
CDR3: ASSLEGRTAYGYT

J: TRBJ2-5
V: TRBV7-2
length: 13
CDR3: ASSLAGLPRETQY

J: TRBJ2-3
V: TRBV5-1
length: 14
CDR3: ASSLEGRWGTDTQY

J: TRBJ2-2
V: TRBV29-1
length: 11
CDR3: SSRLAGAGELF

J: TRBJ2-2
V: TRBV6-5
length: 12
CDR3: ASSLLISTGELF

J: TRBJ1-1
V: TRBV2
length: 9
CDR3: ASSAEVEAF

J: TRBJ2-5
V: TRBV2
length: 13
CDR3: ASSEPVLAVETQY